This entry features one T cell receptor (beta chain) sequence. It has no known antigen specificity. To determine HCMV serostatus, a commercial ELISA kit was used to detect HCMV-specific IgG in serum. Peripheral blood mononuclear cells were isolated from blood by Ficoll density gradient centrifugation. This sample stems from a study of T cells expressing NK-cell markers (dated by TCRdb to 2020 to 2021). Regarding the study in general: Seven or eight donors provided sorted CD3+CD56+NKG2C+, CD3+CD56+NKG2C- and CD3+CD56-NKG2C+ T-cell subsets, whose TCR beta-chain repertoires were profiled. Among the eight sequenced donors, only one was HCMV-seronegative, while the other seven were HCMV-seropositive. Randomly selected healthy volunteers, three men and five women, were used as the eight sequenced donors. Libraries were sequenced as 2 x 150 bp reads on Illumina HiSeq 2000/2500, MiSeq or NextSeq.

What the work shows at the level of the full study, not this receptor alone: Those dominant clonotypes were again the most abundant among CD3+CD56-NKG2C+ cells in a few donors, at about 25-65%. For five or six donors, the dominant CD3+CD56+NKG2C+ clonotypes were among the top 10 CD8+ clonotypes and accounted for roughly 1.0-8% of CD8+ T cells. Whether the expanded NKG2C-expressing T cell clones were specific for HCMV antigens remained unclear.

Sequenced on an Illumina HiSeq 2000. 5'RACE template switching, by which a universal primer site and unique molecular identifiers were added, was used to make TCR beta cDNA libraries. cDNA synthesis was primed from the TCR beta constant segment and was followed by two successive PCR amplification steps. Concerning the study's data processing: MIGEC was used to demultiplex reads and group the reads by UMI, and MiTCR was used to assemble and quantify clonotypes. To exclude erroneous sequences, any TCR cDNA sequence not supported by at least two reads was discarded. The tcR package was used for downstream repertoire analysis, with clonotypes matched between fractions based on CDR3 nucleotide sequence plus V segment. VDJmatch was used to annotate antigen specificity against VDJdb, with one amino acid substitution in CDR3 allowed. TCRdb reprocessed the sequencing reads and holds a single record per CDR3 protein sequence, with no DNA. TCRdb, not the authors, supplied the V and J calls. This sample's table lists fewer than 300,000 distinct CDR3 sequences. The ten largest clones add up to 3.5% to 5% of the sample.

The sample taken for sequencing was blood T cells: a sorted CD56 or NKG2C T cell subset, CD4+ or CD8+ T cells, or bulk PBMC T cells (not recorded which). The source of this sequence is a woman between 18 and 70 years old in good health.

The CDR3 loop reads CASSFEGWHEQFF. The chain joins TRBV12-3 or TRBV12-4 to TRBJ2-1; TCRdb reports TRBD2, a call that lacks DNA to check it against. Including cysteine and phenylalanine, the CDR3 has 13 amino acids. The entry carries no DNA sequence.